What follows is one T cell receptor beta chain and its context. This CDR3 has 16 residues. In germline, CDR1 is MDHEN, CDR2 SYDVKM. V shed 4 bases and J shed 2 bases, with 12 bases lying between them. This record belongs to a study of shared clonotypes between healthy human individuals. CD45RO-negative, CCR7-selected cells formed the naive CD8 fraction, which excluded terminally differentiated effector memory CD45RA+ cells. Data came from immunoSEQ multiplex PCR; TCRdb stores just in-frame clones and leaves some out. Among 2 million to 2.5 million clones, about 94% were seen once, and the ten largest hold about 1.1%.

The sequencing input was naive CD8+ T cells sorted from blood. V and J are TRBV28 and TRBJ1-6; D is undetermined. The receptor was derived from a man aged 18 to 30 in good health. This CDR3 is CASSYVRNPYNSPLHF. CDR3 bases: TGTGCCAGCAGTTATGTCCGTAACCCCTATAATTCACCCCTCCACTTT.